These T cell receptor beta chains were read from a single sample in a study of T cells in Graves' hyperthyroidism and ophthalmopathy. TCRdb re-analysed the multiplex PCR reads in MiXCR, keeping a single row per CDR3 protein. The table records some 300,000 distinct CDR3 sequences, about 19% of them present only once. Sequenced material: blood. The receptors derive from a man over 45 with Graves' ophthalmopathy. Each CDR3 is given with its conserved first and last residue.

V gene | CDR3 protein
TRBV2 | CASSEGGQGNEKLFF
TRBV15 | CATSTRRDRDQPQHF
TRBV30 | CAWSVRQAAGELFF
TRBV6-2/TRBV6-3 | CASSYLGTSAGGPNIQYF
TRBV28 | CASSSGTGGANVLTF
TRBV11-2 | CASTTSVQREGLSTYEQYF
TRBV11-2 | CASSSDRTSVKETQYF
TRBV24-1 | CATSETGNRKLFF
TRBV3-1 | CASSQFRGLTEAFF
TRBV7-3 | CASSPLRGLNEKLFF
TRBV11-2 | CASSQKMGRVPDLSEQFF
TRBV12-3/TRBV12-4 | CASSSLGSGRRNEQFF
TRBV7-9 | CASSPRRLRALYNEQFF
TRBV3-1 | CASSPRRVSYEQYF
TRBV28 | CASSLSSPGANVLTF
TRBV5-1 | CASSRDREDNEQFF
TRBV20-1 | CSASAPGGGNQPQHF
TRBV3-1 | CASSPWVYNEQFF
TRBV6-1 | CASRNRGVGEKLFF
TRBV27 | CASSPGTGGRGYTF
TRBV6-6 | CASSYQGEDTDTQYF
TRBV30 | CAWSGVGGRTPTEAFF
TRBV5-1 | CASSGTGGRVGYNEQFF
TRBV29-1 | CSGDYNEQFF
TRBV5-1 | CASSLDGGVNEQFF
TRBV24-1 | CATSDGTDYGYTF
TRBV13 | CASSYGLANEQFF
TRBV2 | CASSAAPFPRAHEQFF
TRBV6-5 | CTSSYSPLSYGYTF